Following are 9 T cell receptor beta chains from one sample sequenced in a study of blood T cell repertoires in COVID-19. Some clones are missing from TCRdb's copy, which holds only in-frame ones; the method was immunoSEQ multiplex PCR. The table has 200,000 to 250,000 clones, less than 90% seen once. The sample consisted of peripheral blood. The origin of the receptors is a woman aged 80 or over with active or convalescent COVID-19.

V usage is TRBV3-1 (or the pseudogene TRBV3-2) and J usage is TRBJ2-4; 8 bases align to TRBD2. J lost 7 bases, V lost 2 bases, and 7 bases had no gene match. The V gene's germline CDR1 is LGHDT and CDR2 YNNKEL (reference sequence). This CDR3 has 15 residues. CDR3 in DNA: TGTGCCAGCAGCCAATCACTAGCGGAGGGTAACATTCAGTACTTC. Protein product: CASSQSLAEGNIQYF.

CDR3 in DNA: TGTGCCAGCAGCGGTAGCGAGCCATTCTACGAGCAGTACTTC. This encodes CASSGSEPFYEQYF. The rearrangement joins TRBV5-8 to TRBJ2-7, with a possible D match to TRBD2 (5 bases). Trimming cost V 4 bases and J 3 bases, with 14 bases left between them. Looked up from germline, CDR1 is SGHTS and CDR2 is YDEGEE. The CDR3 spans 14 residues.

This chain uses TRBV5-1 with TRBJ1-1; 7 nucleotides align to TRBD1. Per germline, CDR1 SGHRS and CDR2 YFSETQ. V dropped 4 bases and J dropped 2; count of bases not matched to a gene: 5. The CDR3 totals 14 residues. The CDR3 sequence: CASSEQGGNTEAFF. Written as DNA, the CDR3 is TGCGCCAGCAGCGAGCAGGGGGGAAACACTGAAGCTTTCTTT.

This clone appeared once. The chain uses TRBV6-5 and TRBJ1-1; TRBD1 agrees at 7 bases. The CDR3 totals 14 residues. The V gene end was trimmed by 5 bases and the J gene end by 1 base; junction bases not matched to a gene: 4. Germline lookup yields CDR1 MNHEY and CDR2 SVGAGI. Here the CDR3 reads CASSQQGRNTEAFF. The CDR3 DNA is TGTGCCAGCAGTCAACAGGGGCGGAACACTGAAGCTTTCTTT.

The V call is TRBV5-4, the J call TRBJ1-6; possibly TRBD1 for D (6 bases). The CDR3 spans 14 residues. The ends were cut back, 3 bases at V and 9 bases at J, with 13 bases in the middle. CDR1 and CDR2 (germline): SGHNT, YYREEE (reference sequence). CDR3 in DNA: TGTGCCAGCAGCTCGCCAGGGGAAGGTTCACCCCTCCACTTT. Amino acids: CASSSPGEGSPLHF.

This clone appeared a single time. The chain links TRBV30 to TRBJ1-1, with 7 bases matching TRBD1. The CDR3 length is 13 residues. V was clipped by 5 bases and J by 1 base; unmatched bases: 4. The germline CDR1 and CDR2 sequences are GTSNPN and SVGIG (reference sequence). The CDR3 loop is CAWLGQRNTEAFF. DNA of the CDR3: TGTGCCTGGTTGGGACAGAGGAACACTGAAGCTTTCTTT. Full variable domain (rest looked up from reference TRBV30 and TRBJ1-1): SQTIHQWPATLVQPVGSPLSLECTVEGTSNPNLYWYRQAAGRGLQLLFYSVGIGQISSEVPQNLSASRPQDRQFILSSKKLLLSDSGFYLCAWLGQRNTEAFFGQGTRLTVV.

The gene calls are TRBV28 and TRBJ2-7, with D unresolved. CDR1 is MDHEN and CDR2 is SYDVKM in the germline V gene. The CDR3 spans 13 residues. The V and J ends lost 7 bases and 6 bases respectively, with 16 bases between them. The CDR3 region is CASTRSPLSEQYF. As DNA, the CDR3 is TGTGCCAGCACCAGGTCCCCTTTAAGCGAGCAGTACTTC.

This clone was observed a few times. The chain combines TRBV7-8 with TRBJ1-6; 9 bases are a match to TRBD1. The CDR3 is 15 residues long. CDR1 is SGHVS and CDR2 is FQNEAQ in the germline V gene. Trimming at V came to 3 bases and at J to 9 bases, leaving 6 bases not matched to a gene. The CDR3 spells CASSFGTGLSSPLHF. Here the CDR3 DNA reads TGTGCCAGCAGCTTCGGGACAGGGTTAAGTTCACCCCTCCACTTT. The complete variable domain, with remaining parts taken from reference TRBV7-8 and TRBJ1-6, reads GAGVSQSPRYKVAKRGQDVALRCDPISGHVSLFWYQQALGQGPEFLTYFQNEAQLDKSGLPSDRFFAERPEGSVSTLKIQRTQQEDSAVYLCASSFGTGLSSPLHFGNGTRLTVT.

This rearrangement joins TRBV6-6 to TRBJ1-2, with D possibly TRBD1 on 6 matching bases. Germline values: CDR1 MNHNY, CDR2 SVGAGI (reference sequence). This CDR3 contains 13 residues. V was shortened by 5 bases and J by 7 bases, with 14 bases between the two germline ends. The CDR3: CASSEARQVGYTF. CDR3 nucleotides: TGTGCCAGCAGTGAGGCCCGACAGGTTGGCTACACCTTC.